A single sample is the source of the 11 T cell receptor beta chains below, sequenced in a study of STAT5B mutations in CD4+ large granular lymphocyte leukemia. Sequenced by immunoSEQ multiplex PCR; TCRdb stores in-frame clones only, minus some. Among about 30,000 clones listed, 70% to 85% were seen once. Sequences were obtained from CD4+ T cells from blood buffy coats. The receptors stem from a human donor in good health.

The sample holds a few counts of this clone. The chain combines TRBV7-9 with TRBJ2-1, with 10 bases that match TRBD2. Germline values: CDR1 SEHNR, CDR2 FQNEAQ (reference sequence). The CDR3 is 18 amino acids. Trimming cost V 2 bases and J 3 bases; bases outside gene matches: 10. The CDR3 loop reads CASSLKVRLAGVYNEQFF. CDR3 sequence (DNA): TGTGCCAGCAGCTTAAAGGTTAGGCTAGCGGGAGTCTACAATGAGCAGTTCTTC.

The chain uses TRBV19 and TRBJ2-7; unclear D gene. Germline V gives CDR1 LNHDA, CDR2 SQIVND (reference sequence). V gave up 3 bases and J gave up 7 bases, with 16 bases separating them. This CDR3 has 14 residues. CDR3 sequence: CASSISNYPLEQYF. CDR3 DNA sequence: TGTGCCAGTAGTATTTCTAACTACCCTCTGGAGCAGTACTTC.

CDR3 sequence reads: CASREQGPYEQYF. In DNA form, the CDR3 reads TGTGCCAGCAGGGAACAGGGACCCTACGAGCAGTACTTC. The chain recombines TRBV6-1 with TRBJ2-7; tentatively, D is TRBD1 (6 bases). Germline lookup yields CDR1 MNHNS and CDR2 SASEGT. This CDR3 is built from 13 residues. V shed 6 bases and J shed 2 bases, with 11 bases lying between them.

The chain uses TRBV7-2 and TRBJ2-7, with unresolved D. CDR3 size: 13 residues. CDR1 is SGHTA and CDR2 is FQGNSA in the germline V gene. Trimming removed 1 base at V and 4 bases at J, with 8 bases between. CDR3 sequence reads: CASSLVHSYEQYF. The DNA of the CDR3 is TGTGCCAGCAGCTTAGTACACTCTTACGAGCAGTACTTC.

The chain is built from TRBV6-5 and TRBJ2-1, with D perhaps matching TRBD2 (6 bases). Trimming removed 6 bases at V and 0 bases at J, with 12 bases between. The CDR3 covers 15 residues. Germline assignment: CDR1 MNHEY and CDR2 SVGAGI. The CDR3 DNA follows: TGTGCCAGCAGGGAGGGCGGGCCCTCCTACAATGAGCAGTTCTTC. This translates into CASREGGPSYNEQFF.

The chain recombines TRBV10-1 with TRBJ2-3; perhaps TRBD2 as D (6 bases). This CDR3 is built from 14 residues. CDR1 is WNHNN and CDR2 is SYGVQD in the germline V gene (reference sequence). Trimming removed 0 bases at V and 5 bases at J, with 9 bases between. The CDR3 coding sequence is TGCGCCAGCAGTGAGTCGCTGGGAGGAGATACGCAGTATTTT. It is translated as CASSESLGGDTQYF.

The chain carries TRBV7-2 and TRBJ1-1; weak D call: TRBD1 (5 bases). V gave up 0 bases and J gave up 0 bases, with 8 bases separating them. The CDR3 sequence is 15 residues long. Looked up from germline, CDR1 is SGHTA and CDR2 is FQGNSA. Written as DNA, the CDR3 is TGTGCCAGCAGCTTAGCGGGGCGGGTGAACACTGAAGCTTTCTTT. Protein product: CASSLAGRVNTEAFF.

A single count supports this clone. V usage is TRBV19 and J usage is TRBJ2-5; D possibly corresponds to TRBD2 (5 bases). The CDR3 length is 17 residues. V was pared by 0 bases and J by 4 bases, with 18 bases between. Germline lookup yields CDR1 LNHDA and CDR2 SQIVND (reference sequence). CDR3 region: CASSIELGSLGPETQYF. CDR3 nucleotide sequence: TGTGCCAGTAGTATAGAATTAGGGAGTTTGGGCCCAGAGACCCAGTACTTC.

This rearrangement joins TRBV5-1 to TRBJ2-7; D is undetermined. The CDR3 totals 13 residues. V was clipped by 4 bases and J by 3 bases, with 11 bases between them. CDR1 and CDR2 from the germline V gene are SGHRS and YFSETQ. CDR3 DNA: TGCGCCAGCAGCCCCGCCGGCCTCTACGAGCAGTACTTC. Translation: CASSPAGLYEQYF.

This chain joins TRBV9 and TRBJ1-3; a weak D match, TRBD1 (5 bases). Trimming stripped 3 bases from V and 2 bases from J, with 12 bases between. CDR3 size: 15 residues. Germline V gene data show CDR1 as SGDLS and CDR2 as YYNGEE. The CDR3 nucleotides are TGTGCCAGCAGCGGAGACCAGGGCACTGGAAACACCATATATTTT. It encodes CASSGDQGTGNTIYF.

DNA of the CDR3: TGTGCCAGCAGCCATTCTAGTAGGTTCTCCTACGAGCAGTACTTC. Protein product: CASSHSSRFSYEQYF. V is TRBV5-5 and J is TRBJ2-7, with D hard to call. The V end was cut by 4 bases, the J end by 0 bases, with 14 bases between. CDR3 length: 15 amino acids. Germline CDR1 is SGHKS and CDR2 is YYEKEE (reference sequence).